This T cell receptor beta chain was retrieved from a study of OX40 agonist ivuxolimab in advanced cancers. The data were produced by immunoSEQ multiplex PCR, yet TCRdb's version contains in-frame clones alone and is incomplete. Of 55,000 to 70,000 clones listed, roughly nine tenths were seen once; the top ten hold more than 1%. The CDR3 is 15 amino acids. Trimming shortened V by 3 bases and J by 3 bases, and 14 bases separated the two germline ends. Germline CDR1 and CDR2: SEHNR and FQNEAQ (reference sequence). To note about this clone: Its target is not known.

Findings and limits, study-wide: The mean number of expanded clones was higher in CD8+ T cells than in CD4+.

This TCR was recovered from an adult with an advanced solid tumor such as melanoma, head and neck, liver or kidney cancer. The material sequenced was CD4+ or CD8+ T cells sorted from blood, taken in a trial of the OX40 agonist ivuxolimab. This rearrangement joins TRBV7-9 to TRBJ1-1; D may be TRBD1 (6 bases). CDR3 bases: TGTGCCAGCAGCTTCGTGACAGGAGGGGACACTGAAGCTTTCTTT. Amino acid sequence: CASSFVTGGDTEAFF.